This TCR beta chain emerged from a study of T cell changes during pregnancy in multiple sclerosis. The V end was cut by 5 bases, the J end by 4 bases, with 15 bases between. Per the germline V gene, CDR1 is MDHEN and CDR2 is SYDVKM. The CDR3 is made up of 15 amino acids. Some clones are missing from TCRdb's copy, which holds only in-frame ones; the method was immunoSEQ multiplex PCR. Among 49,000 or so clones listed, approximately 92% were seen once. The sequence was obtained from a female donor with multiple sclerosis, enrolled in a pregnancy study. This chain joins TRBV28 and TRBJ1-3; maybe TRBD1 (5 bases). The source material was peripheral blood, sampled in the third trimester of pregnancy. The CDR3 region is CASSPKQAGGNTIYF. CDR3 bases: TGTGCCAGCAGTCCTAAACAGGCGGGGGGAAACACCATATATTTT.